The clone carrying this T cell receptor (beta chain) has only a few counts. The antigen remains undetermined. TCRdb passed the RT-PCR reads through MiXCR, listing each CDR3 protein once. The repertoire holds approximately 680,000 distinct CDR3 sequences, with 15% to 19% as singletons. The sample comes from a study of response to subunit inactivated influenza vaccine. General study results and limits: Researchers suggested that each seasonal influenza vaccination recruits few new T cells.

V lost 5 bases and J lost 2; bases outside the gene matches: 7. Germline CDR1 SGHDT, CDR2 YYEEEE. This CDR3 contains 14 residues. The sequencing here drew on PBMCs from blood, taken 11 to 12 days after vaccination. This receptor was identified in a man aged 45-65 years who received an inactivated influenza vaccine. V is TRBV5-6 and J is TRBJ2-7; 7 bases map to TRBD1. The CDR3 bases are TGTGCCAGCAGTCGGGACAGCAACACCTACGAGCAGTACTTC. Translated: CASSRDSNTYEQYF.